These T cell receptor beta chains were read from a single sample in a study of T cell responses to AZD1222 COVID-19 vaccine. The assay was immunoSEQ multiplex PCR, and TCRdb's table has in-frame clones only and misses some. The sample yields 95,000 to 150,000 clones, roughly nine tenths seen once. This specimen consisted of peripheral blood, obtained on day 0 of AZD1222 vaccination. The receptors here all came from an adult in good health. CDR3s include the opening cysteine and the closing phenylalanine or tryptophan. Fields, in order: V gene, J gene, clone size, D gene, CDR3 protein, CDR3 DNA. D genes are given only for firm matches. Not all rows give a size; the values are once, few, many and, for expanded clones, a class.

>TRBV11-1|TRBJ1-1|once|.
CASSASGRVNTEAFF
TGTGCCAGCAGCGCATCGGGACGGGTGAACACTGAAGCTTTCTTT
>TRBV7-3|TRBJ1-2|once|.
CASSPLAGYGYTF
TGTGCCAGCAGCCCCCTAGCGGGATATGGCTACACCTTC
>TRBV7-3|TRBJ2-3|.|.
CASSLRRTTDTQYF
TGTGCCAGCAGCTTAAGGAGAACCACAGATACGCAGTATTTT
>TRBV6-2/TRBV6-3|TRBJ1-5|.|.
CASSYLGVGNQPQHF
TGTGCCAGCAGTTATCTGGGGGTTGGCAATCAGCCCCAGCATTTT
>TRBV7-2|TRBJ1-2|.|.
CASRNREHYGYTF
TGTGCCAGCAGGAACAGGGAGCACTATGGCTACACCTTC
>TRBV19|TRBJ1-6|few|.
CASSIKGNSPLHF
TGTGCCAGTAGTATCAAAGGAAATTCACCCCTCCACTTT
>TRBV19|TRBJ2-5|.|.
CASSRGRGSETQYF
TGTGCCAGTAGTAGGGGTCGAGGTTCAGAGACCCAGTACTTC
>TRBV29-1|TRBJ1-2|.|.
CSVIFQNYGYTF
TGCAGCGTTATTTTCCAGAACTATGGCTACACCTTC
>TRBV7-9|TRBJ1-6|.|.
CASSLTFNSPLHF
TGTGCCAGCAGCTTAACGTTCAATTCACCCCTCCACTTT
>TRBV3-1/TRBV3-2|TRBJ1-5|once|TRBD1
CASSYDRVQPQHF
TGTGCCAGCAGCTACGACAGGGTGCAGCCCCAGCATTTT
>TRBV18|TRBJ1-3|.|.
CASSPVGGESSGNTIYF
TGTGCCAGCTCACCGGTTGGGGGTGAGAGCTCTGGAAACACCATATATTTT
>TRBV19|TRBJ1-4|.|TRBD1
CASSRQGVEKLFF
TGTGCCAGTAGTCGACAGGGAGTTGAAAAACTGTTTTTT
>TRBV18|TRBJ1-6|.|.
CASSLRAGGLNSPLHF
TGTGCCAGCTCACTACGTGCGGGGGGCCTTAATTCACCCCTCCACTTT
>TRBV6-2/TRBV6-3|TRBJ2-3|once|.
CASSRLADTQYF
TGTGCCAGCAGTAGACTAGCAGATACGCAGTATTTT
>TRBV19|TRBJ2-6|.|TRBD1
CASSNLTGAGANVLTF
TGTGCCAGTAGTAACCTGACAGGGGCTGGGGCCAACGTCCTGACTTTC
>TRBV11-2|TRBJ1-2|.|.
CASSSGTNYGYTF
TGTGCCAGCAGCTCCGGGACCAACTATGGCTACACCTTC
>TRBV5-4|TRBJ2-3|once|.
CASSLELAGDTQYF
TGTGCCAGCAGCTTGGAACTAGCTGGAGATACGCAGTATTTT
>TRBV6-4|TRBJ2-3|once|.
CASSSGATDTQYF
TGTGCCAGCAGTTCGGGGGCCACAGATACGCAGTATTTT
>TRBV6-6|TRBJ1-1|.|TRBD1
CASSYSTGGTEAFF
TGTGCCAGCAGTTACTCAACAGGGGGCACTGAAGCTTTCTTT
>TRBV6-6|TRBJ1-1|.|.
CASSRPPEAFF
TGTGCCAGCAGCCGACCGCCAGAAGCTTTCTTT
>TRBV27|TRBJ1-2|few|.
CASSLSTENYGYTF
TGTGCCAGCAGTTTATCGACAGAAAACTATGGCTACACCTTC
>TRBV18|TRBJ1-2|.|.
CASSPSLGQSYGYTF
TGTGCCAGCTCACCATCCCTCGGGCAGAGCTATGGCTACACCTTC
>TRBV13|TRBJ2-7|.|TRBD1
CASSLGQGALPYEQYF
TGTGCCAGCAGCTTAGGACAGGGGGCGCTTCCCTACGAGCAGTACTTC
>TRBV19|TRBJ2-4|few|.
CASREFGNIQYF
TGTGCCAGTAGGGAGTTCGGGAACATTCAGTACTTC
>TRBV12-5|TRBJ1-5|.|.
CASGLLPKEEVLGNQPQHF
TGTGCTAGTGGTTTACTCCCTAAGGAAGAGGTTCTAGGCAATCAGCCCCAGCATTTT
>TRBV7-6|TRBJ2-1|.|.
CASSEPRRSYNEQFF
TGTGCCAGCAGCGAACCCCGGCGGTCTTACAATGAGCAGTTCTTC
>TRBV14|TRBJ2-2|.|.
CASSRSSGGIFWELFF
TGTGCCAGCAGCCGTTCATCGGGGGGCATTTTCTGGGAGCTGTTTTTT
>TRBV2|TRBJ2-2|.|TRBD2
CASSRGGGRDTGELFF
TGTGCCAGCAGCCGAGGGGGCGGGAGGGACACCGGGGAGCTGTTTTTT
>TRBV13|TRBJ1-2|.|.
CASSLARAFYGYTF
TGTGCCAGCAGCTTAGCCAGGGCATTCTATGGCTACACCTTC
>TRBV10-2|TRBJ2-1|.|TRBD2
CASKLGVAGGRDEQFF
TGCGCCAGCAAACTGGGGGTAGCGGGGGGGCGTGATGAGCAGTTCTTC
>TRBV12-3/TRBV12-4|TRBJ1-2|.|TRBD1
CASRSGQIYGYTF
TGTGCCAGCAGATCGGGACAGATCTATGGCTACACCTTC
>TRBV18|TRBJ1-4|.|TRBD1
CASSPPVGQGTEKLFF
TGTGCCAGCTCACCACCGGTGGGACAGGGAACGGAAAAACTGTTTTTT
>TRBV7-6|TRBJ1-5|.|TRBD1
CASSSGTDYSNQPQHF
TGTGCCAGCAGCTCTGGGACAGATTATAGCAATCAGCCCCAGCATTTT
>TRBV28|TRBJ1-1|.|.
CATESGEAFF
TGTGCCACGGAATCAGGGGAAGCTTTCTTT
>TRBV4-1|TRBJ2-7|.|.
CASSQGADSYEQYF
TGCGCCAGCAGCCAAGGGGCGGATTCCTACGAGCAGTACTTC
>TRBV19|TRBJ2-2|.|.
CASSKITGELFF
TGTGCCAGTAGTAAAATCACCGGGGAGCTGTTTTTT